The sequence of this T cell receptor (beta chain) was determined in a study of cytomegalovirus exposure and HLA in healthy donors. General study results and limits: Cytomegalovirus status was reportedly diagnosed by the classifier with high sensitivity and specificity. Immune exposure information comprised only CMV serostatus.

The CDR3 is made up of 15 amino acids. V was pared by 1 base and J by 6 bases, with 5 bases of the junction left unmatched. Per germline, CDR1 MNHNY and CDR2 SVGAGI (reference sequence). Primers: 60 Vbeta forward and 13 Jbeta reverse. The repertoire was sequenced with immunoSEQ multiplex PCR; TCRdb's copy has only in-frame clones and lacks some. The sample contains roughly 150,000 clones, roughly 80% of which appear only once. Turning to this clone: What it binds is unknown.

V usage is TRBV6-6 and J usage is TRBJ1-2; 10 nucleotides agree with TRBD1. The sequencing input was PBMCs. This sequence was found in a male donor in good health and CMV-seronegative. The CDR3 coding sequence is TGTGCCAGCAGTTACTTAACCGGGACAGGGGATGGCTACACCTTC. Protein sequence: CASSYLTGTGDGYTF.